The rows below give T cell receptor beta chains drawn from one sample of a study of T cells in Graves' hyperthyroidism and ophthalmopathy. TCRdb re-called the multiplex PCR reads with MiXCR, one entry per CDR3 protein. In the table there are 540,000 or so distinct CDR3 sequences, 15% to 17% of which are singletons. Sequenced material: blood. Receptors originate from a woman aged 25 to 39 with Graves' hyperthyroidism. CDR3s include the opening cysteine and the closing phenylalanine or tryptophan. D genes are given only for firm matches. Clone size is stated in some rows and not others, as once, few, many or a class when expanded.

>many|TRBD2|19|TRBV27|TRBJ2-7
TGTGCCAGCAGTTTATCTAGCGGGAGGGAACCCCTCGAATCCTACGAGCAGTACTTC
CASSLSSGREPLESYEQYF
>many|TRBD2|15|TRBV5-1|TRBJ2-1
TGCGCCAGCAGCTTGGCAGTGACTAGCGGAAATGAGCAGTTCTTC
CASSLAVTSGNEQFF
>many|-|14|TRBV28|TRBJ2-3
TGTGCCAGCAGGCCGTATGTTAGCACAGATACGCAGTATTTT
CASRPYVSTDTQYF
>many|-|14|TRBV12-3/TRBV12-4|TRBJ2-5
TGTGCCAGCAGTTTGAACAGTGGGGAAGAGACCCAGTACTTC
CASSLNSGEETQYF
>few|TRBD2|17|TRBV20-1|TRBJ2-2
TGCAGTGCTGGAGTGCGTGGACTAGCGGGAAACACCGGGGAGCTGTTTTTT
CSAGVRGLAGNTGELFF
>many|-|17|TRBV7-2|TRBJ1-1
TGTGCCAGCAGCCTAAAAACCGGGACCGAGATGAACACTGAAGCTTTCTTT
CASSLKTGTEMNTEAFF
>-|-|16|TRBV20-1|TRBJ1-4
TGCAGTGCCACTTACCTCGGGGTGTTGTACGATGAAAAACTGTTTTTT
CSATYLGVLYDEKLFF
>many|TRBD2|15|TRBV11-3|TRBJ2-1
TGTGCCAGCAGCTCAGAGGCGGGAGATTATTATGAGCAGTTCTTC
CASSSEAGDYYEQFF
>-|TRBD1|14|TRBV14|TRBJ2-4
TGTGCCAGCAGCCGCGACAGGGTTTGGGGCATTCAGTACTTC
CASSRDRVWGIQYF
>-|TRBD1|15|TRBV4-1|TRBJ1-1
TGCGCCAGCAGCCCGGGACAGCAAATGAACACTGAAGCTTTCTTT
CASSPGQQMNTEAFF
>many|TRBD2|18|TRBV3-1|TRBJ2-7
TGTGCCAGCAGCCAAGAGGGAGGACTAGCGGAAGATTCCTACGAGCAGTACTTC
CASSQEGGLAEDSYEQYF
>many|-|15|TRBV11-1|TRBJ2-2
TGTGCCAGCAGCTTTACGGTCCCGAACACCGGGGAGCTGTTTTTT
CASSFTVPNTGELFF
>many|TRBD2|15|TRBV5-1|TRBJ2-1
TGCGCCAGCAGCTTAATACTAGCGGGTAACAATGAGCAGTTCTTC
CASSLILAGNNEQFF
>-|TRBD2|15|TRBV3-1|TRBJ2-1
TGTGCCAGCAGCTTAACCGGGACTAGGGACAATGAGCAGTTCTTC
CASSLTGTRDNEQFF
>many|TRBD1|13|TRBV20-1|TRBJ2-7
TGCAGTGCTCCTGGACAGGGTTTGTACGAGCAGTACTTC
CSAPGQGLYEQYF
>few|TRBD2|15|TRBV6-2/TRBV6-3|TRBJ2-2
TGTGCCAGCAGTCTAGCGGGAGGGCCCCTCGGGGAGCTGTTTTTT
CASSLAGGPLGELFF
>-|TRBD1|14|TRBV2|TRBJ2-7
TGTGCCAGCAGAAGGACAGGGGTAACCTACGAGCAGTACTTC
CASRRTGVTYEQYF
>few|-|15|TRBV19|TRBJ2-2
TGTGCCAGCACTACCCGACCGGGAACTACCGGGGAGCTGTTTTTT
CASTTRPGTTGELFF
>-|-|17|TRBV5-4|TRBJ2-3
TGTGCCAGCAGCTCGCCAAGACTAGTAGGGGAGGCAGATACGCAGTATTTT
CASSSPRLVGEADTQYF
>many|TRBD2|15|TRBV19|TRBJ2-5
TGTGCCAGTAGTTTACAGCGGGGGACCCAAGAGACCCAGTACTTC
CASSLQRGTQETQYF
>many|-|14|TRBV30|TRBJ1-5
TGTGCCTGGAGTAGGGGTCGTGGCAATCAGCCCCAGCATTTT
CAWSRGRGNQPQHF
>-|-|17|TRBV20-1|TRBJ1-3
TGCAGTGCTAGAATGGCAAGGCAGGGGAGCTCTGGAAACACCATATATTTT
CSARMARQGSSGNTIYF
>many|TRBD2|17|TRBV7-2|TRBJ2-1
TGTGCCAGCAGCTCCAGATCCGGGACTAGCGGGCTCAATGAGCAGTTCTTC
CASSSRSGTSGLNEQFF
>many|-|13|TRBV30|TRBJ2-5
TGTGCCTGGAGTCTGTCCATTGCAGAGGCCCAGTACTTC
CAWSLSIAEAQYF
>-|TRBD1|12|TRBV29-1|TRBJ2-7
TGCAGCGGGGGACAGACATATTACGAGCAGTACTTC
CSGGQTYYEQYF
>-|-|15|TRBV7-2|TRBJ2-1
TGTGCCAGCAGCGATCTAGCGACAACCTACAATGAGCAGTTCTTC
CASSDLATTYNEQFF
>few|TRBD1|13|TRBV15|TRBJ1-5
TGTGCCACCAGCAGGACAGGGAATCAGCCCCAGCATTTT
CATSRTGNQPQHF
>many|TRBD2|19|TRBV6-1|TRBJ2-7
TGTGCCAGCACCCGAATGGCCCCCGCCGGGACTAGCGACTCCTACGAGCAGTACTTC
CASTRMAPAGTSDSYEQYF
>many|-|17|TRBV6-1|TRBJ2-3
TGTGCCAGCAGTGGCCGGCTGTGGCGGGGTCGTAGGGATACGCAGTATTTT
CASSGRLWRGRRDTQYF
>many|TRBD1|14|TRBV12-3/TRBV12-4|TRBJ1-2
TGTGCCAGCAGGCCGGACAGGGCTGTACATGGCTACACCTTC
CASRPDRAVHGYTF
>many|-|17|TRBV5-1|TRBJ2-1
TGCGCCAGCAGCTTGGGGTCCTTCGGGGGACGCTACAATGAGCAGTTCTTC
CASSLGSFGGRYNEQFF
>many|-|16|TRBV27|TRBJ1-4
TGTGCCAGCAGTCCCCTGGACAGAGCAACTAATGAAAAACTGTTTTTT
CASSPLDRATNEKLFF
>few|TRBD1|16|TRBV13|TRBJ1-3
TGTGCCAGCAGCCAGGGACAGGCCAGCTCTGGAAACACCATATATTTT
CASSQGQASSGNTIYF
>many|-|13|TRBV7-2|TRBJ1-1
TGTGCCAGCAGCCAGAACGTGAACACTGAAGCTTTCTTT
CASSQNVNTEAFF
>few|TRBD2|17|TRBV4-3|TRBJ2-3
TGCGCCAGCAGCCAAGAAAAAACTAGCGGGAGCACAGATACGCAGTATTTT
CASSQEKTSGSTDTQYF
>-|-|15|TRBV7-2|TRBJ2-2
TGCGCCAGCAGCCAAGAACTAGGGTGGGACGGGGAGCTGTTTTTT
CASSQELGWDGELFF
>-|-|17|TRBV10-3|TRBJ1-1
TGTGCCATCAGTGACCGCCTTGGGGGGACATTGAACACTGAAGATTTCTTT
CAISDRLGGTLNTEDFF
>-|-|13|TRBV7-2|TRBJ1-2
TGTGCCAGCAGCTTAATAGCCTCCTGTGGCTACACCTTC
CASSLIASCGYTF
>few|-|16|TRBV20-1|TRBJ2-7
TGCAGTGCTAGAGCGGTGGCAAAAGAGTTCTCCTACGAGCAGTACTTC
CSARAVAKEFSYEQYF
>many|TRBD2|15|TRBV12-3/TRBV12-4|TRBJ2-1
TGTGCCAGCAACCCCGGGACTAGCAGTTGGACGGAGCAGTTCTTC
CASNPGTSSWTEQFF
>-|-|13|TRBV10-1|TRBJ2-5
TGCGCCAGCAGTGCGTTGCGGCAAGAGACCCAGTACTTC
CASSALRQETQYF
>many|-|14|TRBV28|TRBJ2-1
TGTGCCAGCACCTTTTCCCCAGATTACAATGAGCAGTTCTTC
CASTFSPDYNEQFF
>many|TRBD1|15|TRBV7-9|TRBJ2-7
TGTGCCAGCAGCCCCCCGGGACAGGGGTTTATCGAGCAGTACTTC
CASSPPGQGFIEQYF
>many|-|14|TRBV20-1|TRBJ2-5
TGCAGTGCTCGAAACTACCGGACGGGGATGACCCAGTACTTC
CSARNYRTGMTQYF